Listed below are T cell receptor beta chains from one sample, sequenced in a study of Ad26.COV2.S vaccination and SARS-CoV-2 variants. Libraries were prepared by immunoSEQ multiplex PCR; TCRdb keeps only in-frame clonotypes and omits some of them. The top ten clones hold approximately 11% of a sample with 380,000 or so clones, 65% to 90% of them seen once. The sample consisted of peripheral blood, taken in a trial of Ad26.COV2.S vaccine versus placebo. The receptors shown here come from a person aged 18-65 years who received the Ad26.COV2.S COVID-19 vaccine or a placebo. CDR3s include the opening cysteine and the closing phenylalanine or tryptophan. The order of the fields is clone size, J gene, V gene, D gene, CDR3 DNA, CDR3 protein. D genes are given only for firm matches. Size values are once, few and many counts, or a class for expanded clones, and some rows have none.

clone_size: .
j_call: TRBJ1-5
v_call: TRBV6-5
d_call: .
cdr3_nt: TGTGCCAGCAGTTACTCAGGAGGCAATCAGCCCCAGCATTTT
cdr3_aa: CASSYSGGNQPQHF

clone_size: .
j_call: TRBJ2-7
v_call: TRBV6-2/TRBV6-3
d_call: .
cdr3_nt: TGTGCCAGCAGTTACGACAGCCCTAGCTCCTACGAGCAGTACTTC
cdr3_aa: CASSYDSPSSYEQYF

clone_size: .
j_call: TRBJ1-4
v_call: TRBV9
d_call: .
cdr3_nt: TGTGCCAGCAGCGTACAGGGGAGTGAAAAACTGTTTTTT
cdr3_aa: CASSVQGSEKLFF

clone_size: .
j_call: TRBJ2-2
v_call: TRBV7-8
d_call: .
cdr3_nt: TGTGCCAGCAGCTTAGACGGGGCGGGCGGGGAGCTGTTTTTT
cdr3_aa: CASSLDGAGGELFF

clone_size: .
j_call: TRBJ2-1
v_call: TRBV12-5
d_call: TRBD2
cdr3_nt: TGTGCTAGTGGCCTCGGATCTACTAGCGGGGGGGCCGAGGCGCAGTTCTTC
cdr3_aa: CASGLGSTSGGAEAQFF

clone_size: once
j_call: TRBJ1-4
v_call: TRBV7-9
d_call: .
cdr3_nt: TGTGCCAGCAGAACGGGACAATCTAATGAAAAACTGTTTTTT
cdr3_aa: CASRTGQSNEKLFF

clone_size: .
j_call: TRBJ1-4
v_call: TRBV7-2
d_call: .
cdr3_nt: TGTGCCAGCAGCCCCCAGCCGGGTGCGGGGGAAAAACTGTTTTTT
cdr3_aa: CASSPQPGAGEKLFF

clone_size: .
j_call: TRBJ2-3
v_call: TRBV3-1/TRBV3-2
d_call: TRBD2
cdr3_nt: TGTGCCAGCAGCCAAGAAACTAGGAGCGGGGGGGCAGATACGCAGTATTTT
cdr3_aa: CASSQETRSGGADTQYF

clone_size: .
j_call: TRBJ1-2
v_call: TRBV18
d_call: TRBD1
cdr3_nt: TGTGCCAGCGGGGGGACAGGGACGAACTATGGCTACACCTTC
cdr3_aa: CASGGTGTNYGYTF

clone_size: .
j_call: TRBJ2-2
v_call: TRBV6-5
d_call: .
cdr3_nt: TGTGCCAGCAAGGGCAGTACGAACACCGGGGAGCTGTTTTTT
cdr3_aa: CASKGSTNTGELFF